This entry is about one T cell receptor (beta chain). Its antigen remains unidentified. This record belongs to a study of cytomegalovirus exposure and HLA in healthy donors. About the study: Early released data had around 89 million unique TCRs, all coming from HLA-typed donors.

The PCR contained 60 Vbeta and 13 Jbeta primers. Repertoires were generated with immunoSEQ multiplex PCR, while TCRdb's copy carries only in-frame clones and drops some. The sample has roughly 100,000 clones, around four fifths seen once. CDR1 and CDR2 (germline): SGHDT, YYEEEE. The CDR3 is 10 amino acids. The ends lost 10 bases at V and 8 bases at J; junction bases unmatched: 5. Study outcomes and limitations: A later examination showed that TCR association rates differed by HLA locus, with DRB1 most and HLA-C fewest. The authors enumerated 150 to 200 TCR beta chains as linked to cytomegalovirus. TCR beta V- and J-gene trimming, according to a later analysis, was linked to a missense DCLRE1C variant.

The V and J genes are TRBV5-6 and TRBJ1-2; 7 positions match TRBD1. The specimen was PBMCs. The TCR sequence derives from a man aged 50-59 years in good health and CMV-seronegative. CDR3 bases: TGTGCCGTCCAGGGGGAAGGCTACACCTTC. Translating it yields CAVQGEGYTF. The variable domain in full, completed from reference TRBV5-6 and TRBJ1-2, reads DAGVTQSPTHLIKTRGQQVTLRCSPKSGHDTVSWYQQALGQGPQFIFQYYEEEERQRGNFPDRFSGHQFPNYSSELNVNALLLGDSALYLCAVQGEGYTFGSGTRLTVV.